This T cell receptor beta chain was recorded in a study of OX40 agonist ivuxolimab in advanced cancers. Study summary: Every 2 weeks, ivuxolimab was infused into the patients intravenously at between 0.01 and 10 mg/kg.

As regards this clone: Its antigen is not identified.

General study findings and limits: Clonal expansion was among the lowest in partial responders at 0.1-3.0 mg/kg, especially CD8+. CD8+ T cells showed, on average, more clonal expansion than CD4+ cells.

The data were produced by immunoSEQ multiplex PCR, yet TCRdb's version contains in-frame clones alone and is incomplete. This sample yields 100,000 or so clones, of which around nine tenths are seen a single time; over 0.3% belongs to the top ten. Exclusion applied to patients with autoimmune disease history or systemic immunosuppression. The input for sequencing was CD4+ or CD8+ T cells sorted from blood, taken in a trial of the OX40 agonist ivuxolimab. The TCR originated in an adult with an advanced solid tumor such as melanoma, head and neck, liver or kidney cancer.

The CDR3: CASSQPGGPQETQYF. In DNA, the CDR3 is TGTGCCAGCAGCCAGCCGGGGGGCCCCCAAGAGACCCAGTACTTC. V gene TRBV4-2 combines with J gene TRBJ2-5; a possible D gene is TRBD2 (7 bases). CDR3 size: 15 residues. CDR1 is LGHNA, CDR2 YNFKEQ, per germline. Trimming took off 3 bases at V and 1 base at J, with 12 bases between the two ends.